This entry lists 23 T cell receptor beta chains sequenced from one sample in a study of blood T cell repertoires in COVID-19. Libraries were prepared by immunoSEQ multiplex PCR; TCRdb keeps only in-frame clonotypes and omits some of them. The sample has 240,000 or so clones; about 89% are singletons. Material for sequencing was PBMCs or T cells enriched from blood (not recorded which). The receptors come from a man aged 35 to 55 who had recovered from COVID-19.

The chain couples TRBV19 to TRBJ1-4, with a weak D call TRBD1 (6 bases). With 6 bases removed from V and 7 bases from J, the gap between germline ends came to 30 bases. The V gene's germline CDR1 is LNHDA and CDR2 SQIVND (reference sequence). The length of the CDR3 is 19 residues. DNA for the CDR3: TGTGCCAGTAGCCCAAACAAGGACACGGGGGGCAGTGAAGGTGAAAAACTGTTTTTT. Its protein product is CASSPNKDTGGSEGEKLFF.

The CDR3, as DNA: TGTGCCAGCAGCCAAGGGGCAGGGGGAGGCTACACCTTC. Its translation is CASSQGAGGGYTF. The V call is TRBV3-1 (or the pseudogene TRBV3-2), the J call TRBJ1-2, with 7 bases matching TRBD1. V shed 1 base, J shed 8 bases, and the junction held 4 bases outside the gene matches. CDR3 length equals 13 residues. CDR1 and CDR2 from the germline V gene are LGHDT and YNNKEL (reference sequence).

This chain links TRBV5-4 with TRBJ2-5, with D possibly being TRBD2 (7 bases). The V end was cut by 4 bases, the J end by 5 bases, with 15 bases between. CDR1 is SGHNT, CDR2 YYREEE, per germline (reference sequence). The CDR3 totals 14 residues. The CDR3 DNA reads as TGTGCCAGCAGCCCGACGGGGGGCCGGGAGACCCAGTACTTC. Its protein product is CASSPTGGRETQYF.

This chain uses TRBV29-1 with TRBJ2-3, with D possibly being TRBD1 (6 bases). CDR1 and CDR2 (germline): SQVTM, ANQGSEA. The CDR3 is 16 amino acids. V dropped 6 bases and J dropped 0 bases, with 19 bases sitting between them. The chain's CDR3 is CSVAPVGQSSTDTQYF. The CDR3 DNA reads TGCAGCGTGGCCCCCGTAGGACAGTCTAGCACAGATACGCAGTATTTT.

About this clone: The sample has other DNA sequences that encode this CDR3 too. This chain links TRBV7-2 with TRBJ1-2, with TRBD1 matching 8 bases. CDR1 and CDR2 from the germline V gene are SGHTA and FQGNSA. The CDR3 runs 14 residues. After removal of 3 bases from V and 1 base from J, the junction contained 1 base not matched to a gene. CDR3 loop: CASSFGQGNYGYTF. The CDR3 DNA reads as TGTGCCAGCAGCTTTGGACAGGGTAACTATGGCTACACCTTC.

This chain links TRBV7-9 with TRBJ2-7, with 7 bases identical to TRBD1. The V segment lost 7 bases and the J segment 2 bases; nucleotides outside the gene matches: 5. The germline V gene has CDR1 SEHNR and CDR2 FQNEAQ (reference sequence). The CDR3 loop spans 13 amino acids. The CDR3 region has the DNA TGTGCCAGCACCCCCGGGACAGCCTACGAGCAGTACTTC. Translating it yields CASTPGTAYEQYF.

The rearrangement joins TRBV9 to TRBJ1-2; possibly TRBD1 for D (5 bases). Trimming removed 3 bases at V and 1 base at J, with 13 bases between. This CDR3 spans 15 amino acids. The germline V gene has CDR1 SGDLS and CDR2 YYNGEE. In DNA, the CDR3 is TGTGCCAGCAGCGAAACAGGAAGCTTTAACTATGGCTACACCTTC. The encoded protein is CASSETGSFNYGYTF. The full variable domain, with the rest looked up from reference TRBV9 and TRBJ1-2, is DSGVTQTPKHLITATGQRVTLRCSPRSGDLSVYWYQQSLDQGLQFLIQYYNGEERAKGNILERFSAQQFPDLHSELNLSSLELGDSALYFCASSETGSFNYGYTFGSGTRLTVV.

This chain joins TRBV7-9 and TRBJ2-2, with TRBD2 matching over 15 bases. V gave up 5 bases and J gave up 5 bases; unmatched junction bases: 12. Germline V gene lookup returns CDR1 SEHNR and CDR2 FQNEAQ (reference sequence). The CDR3 has 19 residues. CDR3 nucleotide sequence: TGTGCCAGCAGCCCTGGACTAGCGGGAGGGTACAGTATTACCGGGGAGCTGTTTTTT. The encoded protein is CASSPGLAGGYSITGELFF. Using reference TRBV7-9 and TRBJ2-2 for the parts outside the CDR3, the full variable domain is DTGVSQNPRHKITKRGQNVTFRCDPISEHNRLYWYRQTLGQGPEFLTYFQNEAQLEKSRLLSDRFSAERPKGSFSTLEIQRTEQGDSAMYLCASSPGLAGGYSITGELFFGEGSRLTVL.

This sequence joins TRBV10-3 and TRBJ2-7; D perhaps matches TRBD2 (5 bases). Deletions cut 3 bases from V and 2 bases from J, with 8 bases between. The CDR3 is made up of 13 amino acids. Germline-derived CDR1 and CDR2 are ENHRY and SYGVKD. This CDR3 is CAISELGAYEQYF. The CDR3 bases are TGTGCCATCAGTGAACTAGGAGCCTACGAGCAGTACTTC.

The chain links TRBV7-2 to TRBJ1-1; weak D call: TRBD1 (6 bases). This CDR3 contains 13 residues. The V and J ends lost 1 base and 7 bases respectively, with 10 bases between them. Germline-derived CDR1 and CDR2 are SGHTA and FQGNSA. The CDR3 sequence is CASSLGTVLEAFF. In DNA form, the CDR3 reads TGTGCCAGCAGCTTAGGGACAGTTCTTGAAGCTTTCTTT.

This sequence joins TRBV19 and TRBJ2-3; TRBD1 is a possible D gene (6 bases). Germline V gives CDR1 LNHDA, CDR2 SQIVND (reference sequence). The V end lost 6 bases, the J end lost 0 bases, and 13 bases lay between the germline ends. This CDR3 region has 15 residues. CDR3 sequence: CASRAGVRSTDTQYF. Here the CDR3 DNA reads TGTGCCAGTAGGGCAGGGGTGAGGAGCACAGATACGCAGTATTTT.

V gene TRBV30 combines with J gene TRBJ1-2, with 7 nucleotides matching TRBD1. Looked up from germline, CDR1 is GTSNPN and CDR2 is SVGIG (reference sequence). The CDR3 runs to 14 residues. J gave up 7 bases and V 0 bases, and 8 bases lay outside the gene matches. DNA of the CDR3: TGTGCCTGGAGTGTTTTCAAGGGGGCGGGTGGCTACACCTTC. Translation gives CAWSVFKGAGGYTF.

This clone was seen a handful of times. This chain connects TRBV5-4 to TRBJ2-6; 9 nucleotides line up with TRBD1. With 4 bases clipped from V and 3 bases from J, the junction kept 11 bases outside the gene matches. The CDR3 runs to 18 residues. In germline, CDR1 is SGHNT, CDR2 YYREEE (reference sequence). The CDR3 reads CASSGGDREVSGANVLTF. Written as DNA, the CDR3 is TGTGCCAGCAGCGGCGGGGACAGGGAAGTGAGTGGGGCCAACGTCCTGACTTTC.

This clone showed up just once. J is TRBJ2-3 and V is TRBV5-6, with D maybe TRBD2 (7 bases). Per the germline V gene, CDR1 is SGHDT and CDR2 is YYEEEE. V lost 4 bases and J 2 bases, leaving 17 bases between the germline ends. The CDR3 runs to 16 residues. The DNA of the CDR3 is TGTGCCAGCAGCCAACTCGGACGGGGGGCCACAGATACGCAGTATTTT. Protein sequence: CASSQLGRGATDTQYF.

This clone was recorded only once. The chain combines TRBV27 with TRBJ1-5, with a tentative D call TRBD1 (6 bases). The CDR3 is 18 residues long. Germline V gene lookup returns CDR1 MNHEY and CDR2 SMNVEV (reference sequence). The ends were cut back, 4 bases at V and 0 bases at J, with 19 bases in the middle. Written as DNA, the CDR3 is TGTGCCAGCAGTTCATATCCCCCCCGACAGGTTAGCAATCAGCCCCAGCATTTT. Protein sequence: CASSSYPPRQVSNQPQHF.

This clone was observed once. The chain links TRBV7-8 to TRBJ2-5; the match to TRBD2 covers 13 bases. Trimming took 4 bases from V and 3 from J; bases not matched to a gene: 5. This CDR3 is built from 16 residues. CDR1 is SGHVS and CDR2 is FQNEAQ in the germline V gene. In nucleotides, the CDR3 is TGTGCCAGCAGCTCGCCGGGACTAGCGGGAAAAGAGACCCAGTACTTC. As protein: CASSSPGLAGKETQYF.

This sequence joins TRBV4-1 and TRBJ1-1; 7 bases map to TRBD1. The CDR3 has 16 residues. The ends lost 1 base at V and 1 base at J; junction bases unmatched: 6. CDR1 MGHRA and CDR2 YSYEKL come from the germline V gene. The CDR3 region has the DNA TGCGCCAGCAGCCAAGTCTCGGGACAGCGGAACACTGAAGCTTTCTTT. This gives the protein CASSQVSGQRNTEAFF.

Here the CDR3 reads CAISEIIEVYGYTF. The CDR3 DNA is TGTGCCATCAGTGAGATAATAGAAGTCTATGGCTACACCTTC. The rearrangement uses TRBV10-3 and TRBJ1-2; unclear D gene. Trimming pared 2 bases from V and 4 bases from J, leaving 11 bases between. The CDR3 covers 14 residues. CDR1 is ENHRY and CDR2 is SYGVKD in the germline V gene.

This chain connects TRBV12-3 or TRBV12-4 to TRBJ2-7; D gene uncertain. This CDR3 has 12 amino acids. Trimming removed 3 bases at V and 5 bases at J, with 8 bases between. The CDR3 DNA is TGTGCCAGCAGTTTTCCAGCGCACGAGCAGTACTTC. Its protein is CASSFPAHEQYF.

The chain links TRBV7-8 to TRBJ2-7, with 10 bases matching TRBD1. The CDR3 sequence is 16 residues long. Looked up from germline, CDR1 is SGHVS and CDR2 is FQNEAQ. V shed 4 bases and J 6 bases; nucleotides not matched to a gene: 12. CDR3: CASSSTLGDRGSEQYF. The CDR3 region has the DNA TGTGCCAGCAGCTCAACACTCGGGGACAGGGGAAGCGAGCAGTACTTC.

The chain uses TRBV9 and TRBJ2-5; TRBD2 matches at 7 bases. CDR3 size: 15 residues. Trimming at V came to 0 bases and at J to 2 bases, leaving 4 bases not matched to a gene. Germline values: CDR1 SGDLS, CDR2 YYNGEE. In DNA form, the CDR3 reads TGTGCCAGCAGCGTAGGGGCGGGGGAACAAGAGACCCAGTACTTC. Translation gives CASSVGAGEQETQYF.

The chain couples TRBV9 to TRBJ1-2; the match to TRBD1 covers 8 bases. This CDR3 is built from 16 residues. The germline V gene encodes CDR1 SGDLS and CDR2 YYNGEE. V trimming: 2 bases; J trimming: 7 bases; junction bases outside the gene matches: 13. The CDR3 here is CASSVRPSQGAGGYTF. The CDR3 nucleotides read TGTGCCAGCAGCGTCAGGCCGTCCCAGGGGGCGGGTGGCTACACCTTC. The variable domain in full, with the rest retrieved from reference TRBV9 and TRBJ1-2, is DSGVTQTPKHLITATGQRVTLRCSPRSGDLSVYWYQQSLDQGLQFLIQYYNGEERAKGNILERFSAQQFPDLHSELNLSSLELGDSALYFCASSVRPSQGAGGYTFGSGTRLTVV.

The chain uses TRBV7-6 and TRBJ2-6; 10 bases map to TRBD1. With V trimmed by 5 bases and J by 3 bases, 16 bases remained unmatched. This CDR3 has 20 residues. Germline V gene lookup returns CDR1 SGHVS and CDR2 FNYEAQ. CDR3 in amino acids: CASSRELVPGQGFGANVLTF. CDR3 sequence (DNA): TGTGCCAGCAGCAGAGAGCTGGTCCCGGGACAGGGGTTTGGGGCCAACGTCCTGACTTTC.